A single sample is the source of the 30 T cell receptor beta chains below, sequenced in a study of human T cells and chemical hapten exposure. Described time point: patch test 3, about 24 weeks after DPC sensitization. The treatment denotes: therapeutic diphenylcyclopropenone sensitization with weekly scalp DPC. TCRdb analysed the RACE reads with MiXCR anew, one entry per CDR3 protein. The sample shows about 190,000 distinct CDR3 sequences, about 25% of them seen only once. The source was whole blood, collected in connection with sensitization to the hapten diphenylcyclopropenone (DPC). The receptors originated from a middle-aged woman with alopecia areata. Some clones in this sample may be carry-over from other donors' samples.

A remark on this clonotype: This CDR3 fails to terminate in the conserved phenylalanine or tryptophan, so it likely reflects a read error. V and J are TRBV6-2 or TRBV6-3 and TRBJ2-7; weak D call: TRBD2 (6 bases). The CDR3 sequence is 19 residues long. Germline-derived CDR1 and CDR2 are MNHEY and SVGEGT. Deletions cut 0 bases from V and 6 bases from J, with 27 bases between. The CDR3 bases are TGTGCCAGCAGTTACTCATTGCGGGACCCCCTTCCCCGATCCGGCGAGCAGTACTCC. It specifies CASSYSLRDPLPRSGEQYS.

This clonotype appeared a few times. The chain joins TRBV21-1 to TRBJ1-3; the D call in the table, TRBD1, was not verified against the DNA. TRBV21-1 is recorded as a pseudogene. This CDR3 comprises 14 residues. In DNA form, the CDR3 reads TGTGCCAGCAGCAAAGACAGGGGGACAAACACCATATATTTT. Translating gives CASSKDRGTNTIYF.

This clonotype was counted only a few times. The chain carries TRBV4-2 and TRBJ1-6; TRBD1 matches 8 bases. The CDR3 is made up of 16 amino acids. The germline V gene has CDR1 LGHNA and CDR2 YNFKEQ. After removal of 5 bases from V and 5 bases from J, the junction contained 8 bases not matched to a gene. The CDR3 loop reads CASSEKWTGNNSPLHF. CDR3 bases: TGTGCCAGCAGCGAAAAATGGACAGGGAATAATTCACCCCTCCACTTT.

CDR3 DNA sequence: TGTGCCACCAGCAGAGATCCGGCAGACTACGAGCAGTACTTC. This encodes CATSRDPADYEQYF. This sequence joins TRBV15 and TRBJ2-7; D not certain. V was pared by 0 bases and J by 3 bases, with 9 bases between. Germline-derived CDR1 and CDR2 are LNHNV and YYDKDF (reference sequence). The CDR3 extends over 14 amino acids.

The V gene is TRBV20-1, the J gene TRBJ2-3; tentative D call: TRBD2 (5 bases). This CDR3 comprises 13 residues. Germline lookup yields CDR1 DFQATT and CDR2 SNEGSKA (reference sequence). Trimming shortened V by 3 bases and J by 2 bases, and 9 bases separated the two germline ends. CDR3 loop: CSASPGTTDTQYF. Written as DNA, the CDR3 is TGCAGTGCTAGCCCGGGAACCACAGATACGCAGTATTTT.

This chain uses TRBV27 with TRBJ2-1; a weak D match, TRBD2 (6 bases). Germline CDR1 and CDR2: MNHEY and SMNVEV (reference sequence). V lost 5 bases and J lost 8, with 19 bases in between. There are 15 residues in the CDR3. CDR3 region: CASSAPPPLAYEQFF. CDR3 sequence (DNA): TGTGCCAGCAGTGCGCCACCACCACTAGCTTATGAGCAGTTCTTC.

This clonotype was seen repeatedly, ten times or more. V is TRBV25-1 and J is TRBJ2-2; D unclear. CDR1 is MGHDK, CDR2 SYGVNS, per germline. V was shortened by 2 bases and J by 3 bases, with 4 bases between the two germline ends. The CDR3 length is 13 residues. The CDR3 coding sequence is TGTGCCAGCAGTGAAGGGGACACCGGGGAGCTGTTTTTT. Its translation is CASSEGDTGELFF.

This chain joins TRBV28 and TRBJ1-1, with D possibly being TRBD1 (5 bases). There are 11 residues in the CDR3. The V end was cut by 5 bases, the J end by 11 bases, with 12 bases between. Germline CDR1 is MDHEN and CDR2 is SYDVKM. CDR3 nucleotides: TGTGCCAGCAGTGCCCAGGGTAGGGCTTTCTTT. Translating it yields CASSAQGRAFF.

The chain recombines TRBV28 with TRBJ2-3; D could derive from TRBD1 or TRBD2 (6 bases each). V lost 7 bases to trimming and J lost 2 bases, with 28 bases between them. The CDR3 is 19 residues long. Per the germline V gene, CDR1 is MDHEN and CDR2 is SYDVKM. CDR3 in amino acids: CASNNFGGGTYHSTDTQYF. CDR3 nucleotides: TGTGCCAGCAACAATTTCGGGGGCGGGACGTATCACTCCACAGATACGCAGTATTTT.

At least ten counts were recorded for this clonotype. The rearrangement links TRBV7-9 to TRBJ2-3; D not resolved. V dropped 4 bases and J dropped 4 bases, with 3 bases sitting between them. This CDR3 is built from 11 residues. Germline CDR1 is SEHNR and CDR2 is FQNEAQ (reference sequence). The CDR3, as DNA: TGTGCCAGCAGCTCATCAGATACGCAGTATTTT. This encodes CASSSSDTQYF.

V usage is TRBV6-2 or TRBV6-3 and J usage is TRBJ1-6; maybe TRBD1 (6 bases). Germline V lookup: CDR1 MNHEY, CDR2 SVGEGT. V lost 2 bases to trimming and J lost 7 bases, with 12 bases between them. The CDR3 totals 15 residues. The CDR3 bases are TGTGCCAGCAGTTACAGACAGGCCCGAAATTCACCCCTCCACTTT. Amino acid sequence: CASSYRQARNSPLHF.

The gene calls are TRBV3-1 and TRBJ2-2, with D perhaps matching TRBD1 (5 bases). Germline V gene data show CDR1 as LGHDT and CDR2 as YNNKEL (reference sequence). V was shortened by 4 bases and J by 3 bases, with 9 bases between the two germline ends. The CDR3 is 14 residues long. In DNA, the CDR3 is TGTGCCAGCAGCCGGAGACAGTACACCGGGGAGCTGTTTTTT. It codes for CASSRRQYTGELFF.

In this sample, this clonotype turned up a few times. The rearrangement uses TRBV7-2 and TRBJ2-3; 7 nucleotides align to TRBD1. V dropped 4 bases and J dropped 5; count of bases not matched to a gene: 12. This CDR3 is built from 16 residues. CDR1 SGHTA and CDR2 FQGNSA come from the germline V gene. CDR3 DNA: TGTGCCAGCAGCTCATCCTACCACAGGGGTATAGATACGCAGTATTTT. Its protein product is CASSSSYHRGIDTQYF. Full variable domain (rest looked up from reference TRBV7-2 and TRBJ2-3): GAGVSQSPSNKVTEKGKDVELRCDPISGHTALYWYRQSLGQGLEFLIYFQGNSAPDKSGLPSDRFSAERTGGSVSTLTIQRTQQEDSAVYLCASSSSYHRGIDTQYFGPGTRLTVL.

In DNA form, the CDR3 reads TGCGCCAGCAGCCCGGAGGGCAATCCCTACAATGAGCAGTTCTTC. It is translated as CASSPEGNPYNEQFF. The J gene is TRBJ2-1, the V gene TRBV5-1, with D possibly being TRBD2 (6 bases). The CDR3 totals 15 residues. Germline CDR1 and CDR2: SGHRS and YFSETQ. Trimming left V 4 bases short and J 2 bases short, with 13 bases between.

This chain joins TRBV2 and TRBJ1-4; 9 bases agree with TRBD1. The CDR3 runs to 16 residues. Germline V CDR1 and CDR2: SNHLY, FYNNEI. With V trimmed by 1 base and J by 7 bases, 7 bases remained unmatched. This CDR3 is CASSEGHGTGSEKLFF. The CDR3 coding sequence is TGTGCCAGCAGTGAAGGCCACGGGACAGGGTCTGAAAAACTGTTTTTT.

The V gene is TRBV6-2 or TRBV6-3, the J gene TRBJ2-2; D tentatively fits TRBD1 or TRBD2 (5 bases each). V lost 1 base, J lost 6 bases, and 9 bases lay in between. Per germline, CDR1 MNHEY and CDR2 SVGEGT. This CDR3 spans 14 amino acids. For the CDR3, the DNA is TGTGCCAGCAGTTACTTACGGGGCGCCGGGGAGCTGTTTTTT. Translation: CASSYLRGAGELFF.

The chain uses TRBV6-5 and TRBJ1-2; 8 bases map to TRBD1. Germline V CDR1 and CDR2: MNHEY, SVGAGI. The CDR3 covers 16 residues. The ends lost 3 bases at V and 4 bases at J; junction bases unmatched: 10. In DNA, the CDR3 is TGTGCCAGCAGTTATGGGACAGGTCCCTTTAGCTATGGCTACACCTTC. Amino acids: CASSYGTGPFSYGYTF.

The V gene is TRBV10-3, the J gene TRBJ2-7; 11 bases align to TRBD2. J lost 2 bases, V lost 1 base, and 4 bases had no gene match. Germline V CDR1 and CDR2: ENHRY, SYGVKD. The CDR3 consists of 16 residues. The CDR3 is CAISELGTSGTYEQYF. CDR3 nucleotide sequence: TGTGCCATCAGTGAGTTGGGGACTAGCGGAACCTACGAGCAGTACTTC.

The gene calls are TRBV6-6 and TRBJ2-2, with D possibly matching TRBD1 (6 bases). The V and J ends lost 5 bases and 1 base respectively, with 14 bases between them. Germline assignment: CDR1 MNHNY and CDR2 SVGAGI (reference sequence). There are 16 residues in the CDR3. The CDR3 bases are TGTGCCAGCAGTGCTAGGACAGACCTGAACACCGGGGAGCTGTTTTTT. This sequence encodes CASSARTDLNTGELFF.

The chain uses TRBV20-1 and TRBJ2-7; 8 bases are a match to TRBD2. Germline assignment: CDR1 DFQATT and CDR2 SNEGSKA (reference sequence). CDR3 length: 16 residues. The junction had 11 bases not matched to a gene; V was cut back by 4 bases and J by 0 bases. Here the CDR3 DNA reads TGCAGTGCTATGCTAGCGGGCGGCGGGAGCTCCTACGAGCAGTACTTC. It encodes CSAMLAGGGSSYEQYF.

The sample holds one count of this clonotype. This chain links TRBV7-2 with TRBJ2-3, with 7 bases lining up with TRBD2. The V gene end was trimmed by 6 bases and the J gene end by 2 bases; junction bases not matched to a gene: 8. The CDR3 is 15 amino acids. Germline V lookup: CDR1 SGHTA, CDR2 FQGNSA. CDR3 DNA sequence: TGTGCCAGCAGTTCAGTAGCGGGCGTCACAGATACGCAGTATTTT. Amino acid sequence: CASSSVAGVTDTQYF.

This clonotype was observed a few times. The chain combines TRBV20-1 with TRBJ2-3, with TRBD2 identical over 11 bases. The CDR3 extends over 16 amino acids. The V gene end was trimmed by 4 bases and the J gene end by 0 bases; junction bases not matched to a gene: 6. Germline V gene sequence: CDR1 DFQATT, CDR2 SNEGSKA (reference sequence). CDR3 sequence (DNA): TGCAGTGCTACTAGACTAGCGGGGCCTAGCACAGATACGCAGTATTTT. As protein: CSATRLAGPSTDTQYF.

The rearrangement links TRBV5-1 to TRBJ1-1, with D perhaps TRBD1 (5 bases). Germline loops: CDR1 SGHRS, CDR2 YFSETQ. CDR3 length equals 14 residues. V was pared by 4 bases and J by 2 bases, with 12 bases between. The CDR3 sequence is CASSPRQTNTEAFF. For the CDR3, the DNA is TGCGCCAGCAGCCCCAGACAGACCAACACTGAAGCTTTCTTT.

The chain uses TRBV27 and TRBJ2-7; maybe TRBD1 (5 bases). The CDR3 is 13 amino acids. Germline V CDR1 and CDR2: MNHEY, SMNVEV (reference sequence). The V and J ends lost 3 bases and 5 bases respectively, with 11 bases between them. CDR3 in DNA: TGTGCCAGCAGTTTGCAGGGCGTCCACGAGCAGTACTTC. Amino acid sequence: CASSLQGVHEQYF.

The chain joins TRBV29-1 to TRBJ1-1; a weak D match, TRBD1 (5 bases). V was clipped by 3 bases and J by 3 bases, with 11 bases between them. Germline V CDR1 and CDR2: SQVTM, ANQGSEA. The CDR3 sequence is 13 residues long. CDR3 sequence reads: CSVDVGGDTEAFF. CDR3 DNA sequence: TGCAGCGTTGATGTCGGGGGGGACACTGAAGCTTTCTTT.

Here the CDR3 DNA reads TGTGCCAGCAGCCTACACTCGACAGGGGGCTACGAGCAGTACTTC. As protein: CASSLHSTGGYEQYF. The chain employs TRBV7-2 and TRBJ2-7, with 9 bases aligning to TRBD1. The germline gives CDR1 SGHTA, CDR2 FQGNSA. The CDR3 loop spans 15 amino acids. V was clipped by 5 bases and J by 3 bases; unmatched bases: 8.

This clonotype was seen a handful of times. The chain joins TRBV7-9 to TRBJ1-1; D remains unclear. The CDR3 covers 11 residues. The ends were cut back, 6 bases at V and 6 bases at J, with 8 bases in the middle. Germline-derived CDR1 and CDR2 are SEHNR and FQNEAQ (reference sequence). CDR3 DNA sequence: TGTGCCAGCAGTTTGCGGGCTGAAGCTTTCTTT. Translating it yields CASSLRAEAFF.

In DNA form, the CDR3 reads TGTGCCAGCATCAAAGGGGGCAGGAAGAACACTGAAGCTTTCTTT. It translates to CASIKGGRKNTEAFF. V usage is TRBV9 and J usage is TRBJ1-1; 7 nucleotides agree with TRBD1. The V segment lost 6 bases and the J segment 1 base; nucleotides outside the gene matches: 9. This CDR3 has 15 amino acids. From germline, CDR1 is SGDLS and CDR2 YYNGEE.

CDR3 coding DNA: TGTGCCAGCAGTTTACCAACTAGCGGGAGAGGGACCCAGTACTTC. Protein sequence: CASSLPTSGRGTQYF. This sequence joins TRBV28 and TRBJ2-5, with 11 nucleotides matching TRBD2. Losses at the gene ends were 2 bases for V and 7 bases for J; bases not matched to a gene: 6. This CDR3 region has 15 residues. Germline V gene lookup returns CDR1 MDHEN and CDR2 SYDVKM.

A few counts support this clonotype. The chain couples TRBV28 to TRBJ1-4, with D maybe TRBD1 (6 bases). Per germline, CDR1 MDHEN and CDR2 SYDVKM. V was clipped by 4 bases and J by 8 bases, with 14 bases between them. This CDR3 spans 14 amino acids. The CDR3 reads CASSWRGWLEKLFF. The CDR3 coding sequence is TGTGCCAGCAGTTGGAGGGGGTGGTTGGAAAAACTGTTTTTT.